Presented here are 30 T cell receptor beta chains from one specimen sequenced in a study of monozygotic twins with inflammatory bowel disease. Reanalyzing the 5' RACE reads, TCRdb keeps one entry per CDR3 protein, without DNA. The repertoire table contains hundreds of thousands of distinct CDR3 sequences. Source material: blood. Every receptor here comes from a human donor with ulcerative colitis or Crohn's disease, or a healthy co-twin of an affected twin (not recorded which).

The J gene is TRBJ2-1, the V gene TRBV6-5. CDR3 size: 14 residues. Germline V CDR1 and CDR2: MNHEY, SVGAGI. Here the CDR3 reads CASSYRVLGNEQFF.

This chain connects TRBV12-3 or TRBV12-4 to TRBJ1-3; TCRdb designates TRBD1, a call that cannot be tested without DNA. The CDR3 covers 14 residues. Here the CDR3 reads CASSRTSSGNTIYF.

The chain employs TRBV5-1 and TRBJ1-1; TCRdb names TRBD1, which stays unverified in the absence of DNA. The CDR3 length is 17 residues. Germline-derived CDR1 and CDR2 are SGHRS and YFSETQ. The CDR3 is CASRTPDSANMNTEAFF.

The chain is built from TRBV5-1 and TRBJ2-1. CDR1 SGHRS and CDR2 YFSETQ come from the germline V gene. The length of the CDR3 is 14 residues. The CDR3 sequence: CASSPSRTLNEQFF.

The chain is built from TRBV10-1 and TRBJ1-5. The CDR3 has 14 amino acids. The germline CDR1 and CDR2 sequences are WNHNN and SYGVQD (reference sequence). The CDR3 here is CASSGRGEGQPQHF.

This chain links TRBV6-1 with TRBJ2-2. This CDR3 has 14 residues. In germline, CDR1 is MNHNS, CDR2 SASEGT. This CDR3 is CASGNGANTGELFF.

The chain joins TRBV6-6 to TRBJ1-2; lacking DNA, the TRBD1 call made by TCRdb goes unchecked. Looked up from germline, CDR1 is MNHNY and CDR2 is SVGAGI (reference sequence). CDR3 size: 14 residues. The CDR3 reads CASTLKTAYYGYTF.

This sequence joins TRBV5-1 and TRBJ2-1; TCRdb's assignment of TRBD1 cannot be checked, as there is no DNA. CDR3 size: 12 residues. Per germline, CDR1 SGHRS and CDR2 YFSETQ. CDR3 in amino acids: CASSQGSNEQFF.

This chain connects TRBV9 to TRBJ1-2. The CDR3 is 15 residues long. CDR1 is SGDLS and CDR2 is YYNGEE in the germline V gene. The CDR3 protein is CASSVGWTANYGYTF.

The J gene is TRBJ2-7, the V gene TRBV13. The CDR3 runs to 13 residues. Per germline, CDR1 PRHDT and CDR2 FYEKMQ (reference sequence). CDR3 sequence reads: CASSLLERGEQYF.

This chain's CDR3 is CASSTSPGLAGGYNEQFF. V and J are TRBV25-1 and TRBJ2-1; TCRdb's D call of TRBD2 is untestable without DNA. The CDR3 totals 18 residues. Germline lookup yields CDR1 MGHDK and CDR2 SYGVNS.

This chain links TRBV14 with TRBJ2-1. Germline V CDR1 and CDR2: SGHDN, FVKESK. The CDR3 runs to 16 residues. CDR3 in amino acids: CASSQVSGFGNNEQFF.

This chain joins TRBV7-9 and TRBJ2-7. This CDR3 is 12 amino acids long. Germline CDR1 SEHNR, CDR2 FQNEAQ (reference sequence). The CDR3: CASRADGYEQYF.

The chain joins TRBV27 to TRBJ2-7. CDR3 length: 14 residues. Germline loops: CDR1 MNHEY, CDR2 SMNVEV (reference sequence). The CDR3 region is CASSLSSGSYEQYF.

The chain is built from TRBV4-2 and TRBJ1-2. The CDR3 has 18 residues. The germline V gene encodes CDR1 LGHNA and CDR2 YNFKEQ. The CDR3 reads CASSQDRRTTNSNYGYTF.

This chain connects TRBV7-2 to TRBJ1-3; TCRdb's D call of TRBD1 is untestable without DNA. Germline CDR1 SGHTA, CDR2 FQGNSA. The CDR3 totals 17 residues. This chain's CDR3 is CASSLWGQAFSGNTIYF.

This rearrangement joins TRBV30 to TRBJ1-1. The CDR3 is 13 residues long. Germline V lookup: CDR1 GTSNPN, CDR2 SVGIG (reference sequence). CDR3: CAWTRPGGTEAFF. The full variable domain, rest sourced from reference TRBV30 and TRBJ1-1, is SQTIHQWPATLVQPVGSPLSLECTVEGTSNPNLYWYRQAAGRGLQLLFYSVGIGQISSEVPQNLSASRPQDRQFILSSKKLLLSDSGFYLCAWTRPGGTEAFFGQGTRLTVV.

The chain has TRBV6-1 and TRBJ2-3; the D gene TCRdb calls, TRBD2, cannot be checked with no DNA. Germline V lookup: CDR1 MNHNS, CDR2 SASEGT. The length of the CDR3 is 15 residues. CDR3 in amino acids: CASSEPGTVTDTQYF.

This chain joins TRBV30 and TRBJ2-1; TCRdb's D call, TRBD2, is unchecked because there is no DNA. Germline V gene data show CDR1 as GTSNPN and CDR2 as SVGIG (reference sequence). This CDR3 contains 17 residues. The CDR3 region is CAWAGTSGVSSYNEQFF. The full variable domain, in which reference TRBV30 and TRBJ2-1 provide the parts outside the CDR3, is SQTIHQWPATLVQPVGSPLSLECTVEGTSNPNLYWYRQAAGRGLQLLFYSVGIGQISSEVPQNLSASRPQDRQFILSSKKLLLSDSGFYLCAWAGTSGVSSYNEQFFGPGTRLTVL.

The chain employs TRBV7-8 and TRBJ2-1. The germline V gene encodes CDR1 SGHVS and CDR2 FQNEAQ. The length of the CDR3 is 13 residues. CDR3 sequence: CASSVVNGNEQFF.

The rearrangement links TRBV7-9 to TRBJ2-2; as DNA is missing, the TRBD2 call by TCRdb cannot be tested. The CDR3 has 15 amino acids. The germline gives CDR1 SEHNR, CDR2 FQNEAQ (reference sequence). CDR3: CASSPAGTTTGELFF. Looking up the rest from reference TRBV7-9 and TRBJ2-2 gives the full variable domain: DTGVSQNPRHKITKRGQNVTFRCDPISEHNRLYWYRQTLGQGPEFLTYFQNEAQLEKSRLLSDRFSAERPKGSFSTLEIQRTEQGDSAMYLCASSPAGTTTGELFFGEGSRLTVL.

CDR3 region: CASSPGGGLAGGETQYF. This rearrangement joins TRBV5-4 to TRBJ2-5; TCRdb indicates TRBD2, and absent DNA this call remains unverified. CDR1 and CDR2 from the germline V gene are SGHNT and YYREEE (reference sequence). The CDR3 is 17 amino acids.

This chain's CDR3 is CASSSPGTAPYEQYF. J is TRBJ2-7 and V is TRBV2; TCRdb returns TRBD1, unconfirmable since there is no DNA. CDR1 SNHLY and CDR2 FYNNEI come from the germline V gene. The CDR3 totals 15 residues. Full variable domain (outside the CDR3, taken from reference TRBV2 and TRBJ2-7): EPEVTQTPSHQVTQMGQEVILRCVPISNHLYFYWYRQILGQKVEFLVSFYNNEISEKSEIFDDQFSVERPDGSNFTLKIRSTKLEDSAMYFCASSSPGTAPYEQYFGPGTRLTVT.

The chain couples TRBV25-1 to TRBJ2-2; the D gene TCRdb calls, TRBD2, cannot be checked with no DNA. This CDR3 region has 15 residues. Germline V gene data show CDR1 as MGHDK and CDR2 as SYGVNS. The CDR3 region is CASRGGTSTAGELFF. The full variable domain, completed using reference TRBV25-1 and TRBJ2-2, is EADIYQTPRYLVIGTGKKITLECSQTMGHDKMYWYQQDPGMELHLIHYSYGVNSTEKGDLSSESTVSRIRTEHFPLTLESARPSHTSQYLCASRGGTSTAGELFFGEGSRLTVL.

The chain employs TRBV7-9 and TRBJ2-3; there is no DNA to check the TCRdb D call of TRBD2. The CDR3 consists of 15 residues. The V gene's germline CDR1 is SEHNR and CDR2 FQNEAQ (reference sequence). CDR3 residues: CASSSQREGTDTQYF.

This chain links TRBV28 with TRBJ1-4; TCRdb names TRBD1, which stays unverified in the absence of DNA. The germline gives CDR1 MDHEN, CDR2 SYDVKM. CDR3 length: 16 amino acids. CDR3 in amino acids: CASSLEPGQTNEKLFF.

V and J are TRBV12-3 or TRBV12-4 and TRBJ1-5; no DNA is available, so the TRBD1 call from TCRdb remains unchecked. The CDR3 is made up of 14 amino acids. This CDR3 reads CASSPQGATQPQHF.

The V and J genes are TRBV10-3 and TRBJ2-2. The CDR3 is 14 amino acids. In germline, CDR1 is ENHRY, CDR2 SYGVKD. CDR3 loop: CAISESTNTGELFF.

The J gene is TRBJ2-3, the V gene TRBV5-1; absent DNA, TCRdb's TRBD1 call cannot be checked. This CDR3 contains 16 residues. CDR1 is SGHRS and CDR2 is YFSETQ in the germline V gene. The chain's CDR3 is CASSAVGPSITDTQYF.

This chain joins TRBV5-1 and TRBJ1-1; TCRdb picks TRBD1, but there is no DNA to check that call. Germline assignment: CDR1 SGHRS and CDR2 YFSETQ. CDR3 length: 17 amino acids. The chain's CDR3 is CASSLIVVTGGPGEAFF.